Sequencing of this TCR beta chain was carried out in a study of T cells after yellow fever vaccination. Study information: When fractions had low cell numbers, they were prepared with SMART-Seq v4 Ultra Low Input.

TCR cDNA, made by 5'RACE template switching, carried an added universal primer site and UMIs. TCRdb recomputed calls from the 5' RACE reads with MiXCR, one row per CDR3 protein. The repertoire holds some 240,000 distinct CDR3 sequences, with about 3.9% as singletons. Study observations and caveats: Contamination of FACS-sorted repertoires by abundant clonotypes from the bulk population could occur. Clonotypes shared by both compartments, CD4 and CD8, made up a small share.

This clonotype showed up many times. Its antigen is still unknown. V was shortened by 1 base and J by 2 bases, with 12 bases between the two germline ends. This CDR3 comprises 15 residues. Germline CDR1 is SGHAT and CDR2 is FQNNGV. The clonotype originates from a man between 18 and 35 years old who received the YFV17D yellow fever vaccine. The chain is built from TRBV11-2 and TRBJ2-7; no definite D call. This specimen consisted of PBMCs, obtained 15 days after the yellow fever booster vaccination. In DNA form, the CDR3 reads TGTGCCAGCAGCTTAGCTGGGCAGCGTACCTACGAGCAGTACTTC. Translating gives CASSLAGQRTYEQYF.